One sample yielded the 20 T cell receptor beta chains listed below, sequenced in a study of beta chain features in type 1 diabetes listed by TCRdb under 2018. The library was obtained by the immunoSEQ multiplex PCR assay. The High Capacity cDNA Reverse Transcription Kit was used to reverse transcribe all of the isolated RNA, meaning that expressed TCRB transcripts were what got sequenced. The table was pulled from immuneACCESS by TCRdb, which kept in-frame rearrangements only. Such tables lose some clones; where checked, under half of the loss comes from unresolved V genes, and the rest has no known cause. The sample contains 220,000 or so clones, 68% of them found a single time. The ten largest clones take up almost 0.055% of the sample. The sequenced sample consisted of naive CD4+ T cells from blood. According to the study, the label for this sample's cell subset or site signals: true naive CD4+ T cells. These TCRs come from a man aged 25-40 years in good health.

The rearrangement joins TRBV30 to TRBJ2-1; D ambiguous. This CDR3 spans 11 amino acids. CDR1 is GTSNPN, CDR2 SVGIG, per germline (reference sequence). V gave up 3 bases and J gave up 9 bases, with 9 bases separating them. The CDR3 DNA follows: TGTGCCTGGAGCTCGAAGAGTGAGCAGTTCTTC. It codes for CAWSSKSEQFF.

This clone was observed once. The CDR3 reads CASGLYSTDTQYF. The CDR3 nucleotides read TGTGCTAGTGGTTTGTATAGCACAGATACGCAGTATTTT. The chain links TRBV12-5 to TRBJ2-3; no reliable D call. The CDR3 loop spans 13 amino acids. V was pared by 2 bases and J by 0 bases, with 3 bases between. From germline, CDR1 is LGHNT and CDR2 FRNRAP.

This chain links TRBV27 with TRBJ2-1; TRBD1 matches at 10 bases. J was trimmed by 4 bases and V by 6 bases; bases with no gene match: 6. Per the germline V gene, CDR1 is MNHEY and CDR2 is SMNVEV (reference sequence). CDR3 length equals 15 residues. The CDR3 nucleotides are TGTGCCAGCAGCTCGGACAGGGGGAGTTACAATGAGCAGTTCTTC. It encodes CASSSDRGSYNEQFF.

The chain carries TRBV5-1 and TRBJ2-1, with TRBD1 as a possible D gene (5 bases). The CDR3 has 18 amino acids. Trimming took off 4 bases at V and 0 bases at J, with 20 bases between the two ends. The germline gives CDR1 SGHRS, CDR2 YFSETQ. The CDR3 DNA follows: TGCGCCAGCAGCCCGTTCACAGGACCCCCCCGCTCCTACAATGAGCAGTTCTTC. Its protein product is CASSPFTGPPRSYNEQFF.

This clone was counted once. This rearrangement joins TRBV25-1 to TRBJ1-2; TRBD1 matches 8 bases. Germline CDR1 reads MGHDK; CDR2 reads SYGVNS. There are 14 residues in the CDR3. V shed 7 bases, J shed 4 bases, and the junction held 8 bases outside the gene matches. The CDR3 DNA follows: TGTGCCAGCAAAGCACGGACAGGGCTCTATGGCTACACCTTC. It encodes CASKARTGLYGYTF.

The CDR3 DNA reads TGTGCCAGCAGTGGACTAGTGAACACCGGGGAGCTGTTTTTT. Translating gives CASSGLVNTGELFF. The chain recombines TRBV25-1 with TRBJ2-2; a possible D gene is TRBD2 (6 bases). This CDR3 has 14 amino acids. Germline CDR1 MGHDK, CDR2 SYGVNS. Deletions cut 4 bases from V and 1 base from J, with 7 bases between.

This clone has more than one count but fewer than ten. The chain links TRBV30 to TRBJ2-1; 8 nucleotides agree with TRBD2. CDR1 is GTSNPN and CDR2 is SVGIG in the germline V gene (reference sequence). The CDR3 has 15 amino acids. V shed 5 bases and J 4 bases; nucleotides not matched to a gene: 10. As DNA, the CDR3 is TGTGCCTGGGCAAAGGACGGGAGGGGATACAATGAGCAGTTCTTC. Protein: CAWAKDGRGYNEQFF.

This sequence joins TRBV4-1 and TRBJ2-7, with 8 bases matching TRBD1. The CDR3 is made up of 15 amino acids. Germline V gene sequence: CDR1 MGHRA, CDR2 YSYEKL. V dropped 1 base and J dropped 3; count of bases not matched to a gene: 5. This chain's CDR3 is CASSQAQDRVYEQYF. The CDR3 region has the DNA TGCGCCAGCAGCCAAGCGCAGGACAGGGTCTACGAGCAGTACTTC.

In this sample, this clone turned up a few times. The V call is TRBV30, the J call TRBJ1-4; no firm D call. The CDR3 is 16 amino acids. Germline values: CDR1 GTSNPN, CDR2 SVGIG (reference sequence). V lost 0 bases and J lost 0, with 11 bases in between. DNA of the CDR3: TGTGCCTGGAGTGTACGTAGCGGGTCAACTAATGAAAAACTGTTTTTT. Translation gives CAWSVRSGSTNEKLFF.

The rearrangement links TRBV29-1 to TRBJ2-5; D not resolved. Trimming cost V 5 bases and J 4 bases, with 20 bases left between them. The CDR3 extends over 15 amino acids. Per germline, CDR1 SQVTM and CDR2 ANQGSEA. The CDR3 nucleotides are TGCAGCGTTCAGACAACGGTAGGGTTTGGAGAGACCCAGTACTTC. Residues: CSVQTTVGFGETQYF.

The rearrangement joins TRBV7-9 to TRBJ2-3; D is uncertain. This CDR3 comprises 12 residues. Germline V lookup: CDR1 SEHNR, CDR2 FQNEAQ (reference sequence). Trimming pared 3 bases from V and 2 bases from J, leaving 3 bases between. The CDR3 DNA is TGTGCCAGCAGCTTTGCCACAGATACGCAGTATTTT. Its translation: CASSFATDTQYF.

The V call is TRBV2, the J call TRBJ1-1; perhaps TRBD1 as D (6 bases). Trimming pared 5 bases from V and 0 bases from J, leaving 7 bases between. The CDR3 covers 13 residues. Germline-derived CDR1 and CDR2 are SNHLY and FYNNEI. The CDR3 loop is CASSWTVNTEAFF. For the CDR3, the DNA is TGTGCCAGCAGTTGGACAGTGAACACTGAAGCTTTCTTT.

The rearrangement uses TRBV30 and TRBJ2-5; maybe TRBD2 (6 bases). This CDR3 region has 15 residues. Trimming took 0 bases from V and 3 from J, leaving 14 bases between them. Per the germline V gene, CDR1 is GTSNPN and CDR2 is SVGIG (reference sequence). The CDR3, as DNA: TGTGCCTGGAGTGTAGGGTTAGCGGAAGAAGAGACCCAGTACTTC. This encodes CAWSVGLAEEETQYF.

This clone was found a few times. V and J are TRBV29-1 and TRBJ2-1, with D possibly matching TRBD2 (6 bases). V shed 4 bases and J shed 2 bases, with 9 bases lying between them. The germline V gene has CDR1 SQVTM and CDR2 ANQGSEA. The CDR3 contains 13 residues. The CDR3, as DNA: TGCAGCGTTGCGGCGGGGACCTACAATGAGCAGTTCTTC. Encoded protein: CSVAAGTYNEQFF.

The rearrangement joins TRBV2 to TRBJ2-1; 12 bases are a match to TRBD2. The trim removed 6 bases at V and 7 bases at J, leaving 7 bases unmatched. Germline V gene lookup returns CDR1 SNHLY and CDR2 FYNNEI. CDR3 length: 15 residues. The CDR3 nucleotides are TGTGCCAGCAGCGAGACTAGCGGGGGCAGGAATGAGCAGTTCTTC. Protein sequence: CASSETSGGRNEQFF.

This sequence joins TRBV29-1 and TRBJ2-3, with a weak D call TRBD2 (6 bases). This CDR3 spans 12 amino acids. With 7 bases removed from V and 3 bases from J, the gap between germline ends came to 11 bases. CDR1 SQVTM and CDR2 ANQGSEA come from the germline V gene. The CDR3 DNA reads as TGCAGCGGCGCAGGAGGGACAGATACGCAGTATTTT. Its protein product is CSGAGGTDTQYF.

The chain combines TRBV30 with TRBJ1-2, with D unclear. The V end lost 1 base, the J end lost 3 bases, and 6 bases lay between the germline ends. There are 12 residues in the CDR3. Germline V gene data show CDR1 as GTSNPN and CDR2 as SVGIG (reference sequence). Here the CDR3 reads CAWSDEDYGYTF. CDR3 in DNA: TGTGCCTGGAGTGATGAGGACTATGGCTACACCTTC. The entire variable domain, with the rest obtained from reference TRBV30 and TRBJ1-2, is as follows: SQTIHQWPATLVQPVGSPLSLECTVEGTSNPNLYWYRQAAGRGLQLLFYSVGIGQISSEVPQNLSASRPQDRQFILSSKKLLLSDSGFYLCAWSDEDYGYTFGSGTRLTVV.

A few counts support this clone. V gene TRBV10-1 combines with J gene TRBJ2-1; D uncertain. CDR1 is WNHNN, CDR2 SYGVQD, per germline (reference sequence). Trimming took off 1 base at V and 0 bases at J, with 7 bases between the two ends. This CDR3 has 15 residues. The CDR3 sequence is CASSEWRSSYNEQFF. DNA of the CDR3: TGCGCCAGCAGTGAGTGGCGGAGCTCCTACAATGAGCAGTTCTTC.

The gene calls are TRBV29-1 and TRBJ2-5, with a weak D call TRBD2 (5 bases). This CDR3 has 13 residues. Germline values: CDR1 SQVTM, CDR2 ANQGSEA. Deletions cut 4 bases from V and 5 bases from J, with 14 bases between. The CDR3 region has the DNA TGCAGCGTTGTACTGGCTAGCAAGGAGACCCAGTACTTC. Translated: CSVVLASKETQYF.

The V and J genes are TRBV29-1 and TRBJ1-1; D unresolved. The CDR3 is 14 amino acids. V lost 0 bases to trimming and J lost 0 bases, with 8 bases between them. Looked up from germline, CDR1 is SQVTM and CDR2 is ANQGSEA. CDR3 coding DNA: TGCAGCGTTGAAGATGGTGGACTGAACACTGAAGCTTTCTTT. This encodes CSVEDGGLNTEAFF.